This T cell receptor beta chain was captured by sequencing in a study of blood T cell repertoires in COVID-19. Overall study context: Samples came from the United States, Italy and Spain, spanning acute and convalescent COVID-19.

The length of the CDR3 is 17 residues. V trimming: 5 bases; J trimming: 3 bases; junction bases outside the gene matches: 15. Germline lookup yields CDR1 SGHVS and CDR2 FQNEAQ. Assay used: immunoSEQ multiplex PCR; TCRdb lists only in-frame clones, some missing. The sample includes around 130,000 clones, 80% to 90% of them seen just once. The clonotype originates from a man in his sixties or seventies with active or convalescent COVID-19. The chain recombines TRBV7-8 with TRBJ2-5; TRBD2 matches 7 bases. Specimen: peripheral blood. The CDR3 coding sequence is TGTGCCAGCAGCCCCCCCGAGGCGGGGGTCGGCGAAGAGACCCAGTACTTC. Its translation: CASSPPEAGVGEETQYF.